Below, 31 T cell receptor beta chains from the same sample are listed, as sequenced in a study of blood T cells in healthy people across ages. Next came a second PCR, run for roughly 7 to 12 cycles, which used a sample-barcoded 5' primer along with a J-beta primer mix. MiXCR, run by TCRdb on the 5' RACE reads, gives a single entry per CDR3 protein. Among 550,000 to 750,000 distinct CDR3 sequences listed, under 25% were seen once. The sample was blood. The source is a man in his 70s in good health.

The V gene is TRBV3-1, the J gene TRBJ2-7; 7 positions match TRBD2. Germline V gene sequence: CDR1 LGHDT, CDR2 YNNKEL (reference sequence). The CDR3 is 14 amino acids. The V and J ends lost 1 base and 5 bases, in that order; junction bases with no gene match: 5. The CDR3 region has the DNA TGTGCCAGCAGCCAAGGCGGGACTACCAACGAGCAGTACTTC. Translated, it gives CASSQGGTTNEQYF.

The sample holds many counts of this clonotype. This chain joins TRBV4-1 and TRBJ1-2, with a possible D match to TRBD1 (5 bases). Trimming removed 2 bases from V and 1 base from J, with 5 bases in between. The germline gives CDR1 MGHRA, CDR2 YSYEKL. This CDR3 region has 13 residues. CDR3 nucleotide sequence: TGCGCCAGCAGCCAACAGGGTAACTATGGCTACACCTTC. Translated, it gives CASSQQGNYGYTF.

The CDR3 nucleotides read TGCGCCAGCGGAGCACAGGGGGACGGCAAAAACATTCAGTACTTC. Amino acid sequence: CASGAQGDGKNIQYF. The gene calls are TRBV5-1 and TRBJ2-4, with 8 bases identical to TRBD1. Germline V gene sequence: CDR1 SGHRS, CDR2 YFSETQ. Losses at the gene ends were 7 bases for V and 3 bases for J; bases not matched to a gene: 9. This CDR3 comprises 15 residues.

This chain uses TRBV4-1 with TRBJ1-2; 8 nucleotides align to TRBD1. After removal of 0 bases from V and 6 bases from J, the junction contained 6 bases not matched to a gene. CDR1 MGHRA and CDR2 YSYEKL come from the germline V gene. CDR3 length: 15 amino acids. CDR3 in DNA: TGCGCCAGCAGCCAAGACGACAGGGGTAAGGATGGCTACACCTTC. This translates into CASSQDDRGKDGYTF.

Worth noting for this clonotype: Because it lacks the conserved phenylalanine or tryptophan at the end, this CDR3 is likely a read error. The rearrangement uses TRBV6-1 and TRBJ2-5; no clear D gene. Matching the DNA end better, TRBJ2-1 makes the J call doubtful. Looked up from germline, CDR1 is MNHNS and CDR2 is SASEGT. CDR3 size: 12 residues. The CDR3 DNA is TGTGCCAGCAGTGAAGTGTTGGTTGAGCAGTTCCTC. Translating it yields CASSEVLVEQFL.

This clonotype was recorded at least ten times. The CDR3 DNA follows: TGTGCCAGCAGTCCGCCCGGACGGGGAGAGACCCAGTACTTC. Amino acids: CASSPPGRGETQYF. The chain employs TRBV18 and TRBJ2-5; a weak D match, TRBD2 (5 bases). The CDR3 has 14 residues. V was clipped by 8 bases and J by 4 bases, with 17 bases between them. The V gene's germline CDR1 is KGHSH and CDR2 LQKENI. The entire variable domain, with the rest obtained from reference TRBV18 and TRBJ2-5, is as follows: NAGVMQNPRHLVRRRGQEARLRCSPMKGHSHVYWYRQLPEEGLKFMVYLQKENIIDESGMPKERFSAEFPKEGPSILRIQQVVRGDSAAYFCASSPPGRGETQYFGPGTRLLVL.

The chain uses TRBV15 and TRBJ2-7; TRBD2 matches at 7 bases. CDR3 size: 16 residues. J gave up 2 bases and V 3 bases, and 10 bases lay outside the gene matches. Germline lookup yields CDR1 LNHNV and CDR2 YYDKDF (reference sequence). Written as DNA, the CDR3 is TGTGCCACCAGCAGTTTAAATCTAGCGGAGACCTACGAGCAGTACTTC. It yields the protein CATSSLNLAETYEQYF.

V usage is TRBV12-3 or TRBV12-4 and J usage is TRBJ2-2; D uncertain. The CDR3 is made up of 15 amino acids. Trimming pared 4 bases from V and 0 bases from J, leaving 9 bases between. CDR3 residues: CASSSIPANTGELFF. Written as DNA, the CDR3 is TGTGCCAGCAGTTCAATCCCAGCGAACACCGGGGAGCTGTTTTTT.

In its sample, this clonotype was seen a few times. CDR3 loop: CASRRTGSGYTF. CDR3 nucleotide sequence: TGTGCCAGCAGACGAACAGGGTCTGGCTACACCTTC. The V and J genes are TRBV3-1 and TRBJ1-2; D perhaps matches TRBD1 (6 bases). V lost 6 bases and J lost 7, with 12 bases in between. This CDR3 region has 12 residues. Germline-derived CDR1 and CDR2 are LGHDT and YNNKEL (reference sequence).

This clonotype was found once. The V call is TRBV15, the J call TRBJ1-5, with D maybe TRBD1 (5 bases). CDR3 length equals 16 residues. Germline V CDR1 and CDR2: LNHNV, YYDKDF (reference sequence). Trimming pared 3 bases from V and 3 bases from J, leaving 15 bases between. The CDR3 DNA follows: TGTGCCACCAGCAGGGAACGGGACGGCTACAATCAGCCCCAGCATTTT. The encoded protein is CATSRERDGYNQPQHF.

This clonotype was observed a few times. CDR3 sequence: CASSRGGSTNEKLFF. The CDR3 bases are TGTGCCAGCAGTAGAGGGGGGTCAACTAATGAAAAACTGTTTTTT. The chain has TRBV28 and TRBJ1-4, with a tentative D call TRBD1 (6 bases). With 5 bases removed from V and 0 bases from J, the gap between germline ends came to 10 bases. This CDR3 comprises 15 residues. Germline loops: CDR1 MDHEN, CDR2 SYDVKM.

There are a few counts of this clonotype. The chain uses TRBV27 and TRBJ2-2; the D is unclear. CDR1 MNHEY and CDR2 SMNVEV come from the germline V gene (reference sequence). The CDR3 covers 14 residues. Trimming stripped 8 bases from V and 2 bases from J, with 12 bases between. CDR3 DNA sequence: TGTGCCAGCGGCCGAGATGAAAACACCGGGGAGCTGTTTTTT. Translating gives CASGRDENTGELFF.

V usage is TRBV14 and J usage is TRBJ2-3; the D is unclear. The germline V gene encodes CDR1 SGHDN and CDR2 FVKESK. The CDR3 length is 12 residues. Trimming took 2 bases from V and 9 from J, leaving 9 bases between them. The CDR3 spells CASSQSRTTQYF. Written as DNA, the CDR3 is TGTGCCAGCAGCCAATCCCGAACGACGCAGTATTTT.

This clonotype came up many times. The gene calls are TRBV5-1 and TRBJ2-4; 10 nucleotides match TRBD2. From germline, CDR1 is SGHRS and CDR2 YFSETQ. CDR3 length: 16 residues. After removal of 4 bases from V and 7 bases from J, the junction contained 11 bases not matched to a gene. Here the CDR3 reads CASSPTGLAGVNIQYF. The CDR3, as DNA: TGCGCCAGCAGCCCAACGGGGCTAGCGGGAGTTAACATTCAGTACTTC.

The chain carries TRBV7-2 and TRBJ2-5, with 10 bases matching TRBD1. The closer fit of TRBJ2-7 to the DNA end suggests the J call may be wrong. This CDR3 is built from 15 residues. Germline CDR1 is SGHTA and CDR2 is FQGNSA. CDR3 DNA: TGTGCCAGCAGCTCATCCCGGGACAGGGGCTACGAGCAGTACTTC. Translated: CASSSSRDRGYEQYF.

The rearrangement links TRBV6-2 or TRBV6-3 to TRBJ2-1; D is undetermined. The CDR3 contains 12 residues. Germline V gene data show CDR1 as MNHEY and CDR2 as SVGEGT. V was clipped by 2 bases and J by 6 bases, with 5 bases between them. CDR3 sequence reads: CASSYVGNEQFF. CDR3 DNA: TGTGCCAGCAGTTACGTGGGCAATGAGCAGTTCTTC.

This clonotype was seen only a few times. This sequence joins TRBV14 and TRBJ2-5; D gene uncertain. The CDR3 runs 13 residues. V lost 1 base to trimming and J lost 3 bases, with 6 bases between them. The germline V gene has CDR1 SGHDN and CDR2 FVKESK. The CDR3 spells CASSQGYKETQYF. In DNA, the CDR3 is TGTGCCAGCAGCCAAGGATATAAAGAGACCCAGTACTTC.

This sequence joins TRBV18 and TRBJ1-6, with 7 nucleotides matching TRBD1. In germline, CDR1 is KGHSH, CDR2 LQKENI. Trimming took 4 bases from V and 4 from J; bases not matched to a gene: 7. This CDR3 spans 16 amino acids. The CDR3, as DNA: TGTGCCAGCTCACAAAGAACGGGACAGTATAATTCACCCCTCCACTTT. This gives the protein CASSQRTGQYNSPLHF.

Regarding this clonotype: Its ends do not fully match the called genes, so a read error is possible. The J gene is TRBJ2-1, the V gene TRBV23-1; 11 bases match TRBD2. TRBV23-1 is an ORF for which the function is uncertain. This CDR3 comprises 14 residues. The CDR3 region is CASSRRLAGNGQFF. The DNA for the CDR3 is TGCGCCAGCAGTCGCAGACTAGCGGGGAATGGGCAGTTCTTC.

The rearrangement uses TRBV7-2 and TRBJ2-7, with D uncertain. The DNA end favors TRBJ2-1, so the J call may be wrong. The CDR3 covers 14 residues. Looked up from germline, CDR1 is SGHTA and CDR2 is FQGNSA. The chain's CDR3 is CASSGTIRHNEQFF. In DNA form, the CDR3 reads TGTGCCAGCAGTGGTACGATAAGGCACAATGAGCAGTTCTTC.

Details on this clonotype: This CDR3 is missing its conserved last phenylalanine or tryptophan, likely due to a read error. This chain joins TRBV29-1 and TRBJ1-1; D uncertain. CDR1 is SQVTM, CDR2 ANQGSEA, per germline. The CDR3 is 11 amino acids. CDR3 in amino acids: CGVELGGEAFL. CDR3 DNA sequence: TGCGGCGTGGAGCTGGGAGGCGAAGCTTTCTTG.

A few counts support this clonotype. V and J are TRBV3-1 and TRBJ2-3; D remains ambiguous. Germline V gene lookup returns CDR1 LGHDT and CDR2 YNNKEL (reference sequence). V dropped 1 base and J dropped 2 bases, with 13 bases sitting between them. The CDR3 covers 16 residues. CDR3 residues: CASSQGSGRVTDTQYF. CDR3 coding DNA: TGTGCCAGCAGCCAAGGGTCCGGTAGAGTCACAGATACGCAGTATTTT.

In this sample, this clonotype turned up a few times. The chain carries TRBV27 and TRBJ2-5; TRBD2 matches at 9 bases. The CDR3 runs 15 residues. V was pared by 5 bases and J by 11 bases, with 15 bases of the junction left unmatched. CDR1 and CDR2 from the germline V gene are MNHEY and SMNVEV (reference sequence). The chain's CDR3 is CASSASGTSRPEQYF. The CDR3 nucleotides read TGTGCCAGCAGTGCTTCCGGGACTAGCAGACCTGAGCAGTACTTC.

This CDR3 is CASSYGLAGPQETQYF. CDR3 in DNA: TGTGCCAGCAGCTACGGACTAGCGGGTCCGCAAGAGACCCAGTACTTC. The chain is built from TRBV7-9 and TRBJ2-5, with 11 bases fitting TRBD2. The J segment lost 2 bases and the V segment lost 4 bases, leaving 6 bases of the junction unmatched. Germline assignment: CDR1 SEHNR and CDR2 FQNEAQ (reference sequence). The CDR3 length is 16 residues.

CDR3 coding DNA: TGTGCCAGCGGACGGGGAGAGAGTGGCTACACCTTC. It encodes CASGRGESGYTF. This chain uses TRBV6-5 with TRBJ1-2; D remains unclear. V was pared by 8 bases and J by 7 bases, with 14 bases between. Per the germline V gene, CDR1 is MNHEY and CDR2 is SVGAGI. The CDR3 length is 12 residues.

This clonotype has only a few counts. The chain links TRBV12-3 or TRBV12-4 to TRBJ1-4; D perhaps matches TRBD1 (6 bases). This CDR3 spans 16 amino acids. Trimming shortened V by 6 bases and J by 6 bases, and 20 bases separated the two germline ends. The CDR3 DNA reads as TGTGCCAGCAGCCCTAATGTCGGGGGCTGGGATGAAAAACTGTTTTTT. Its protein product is CASSPNVGGWDEKLFF.

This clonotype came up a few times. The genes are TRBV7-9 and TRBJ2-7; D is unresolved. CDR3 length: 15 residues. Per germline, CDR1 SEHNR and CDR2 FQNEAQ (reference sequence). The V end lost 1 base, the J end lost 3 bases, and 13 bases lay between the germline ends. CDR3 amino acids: CASSLGRPPGYEQYF. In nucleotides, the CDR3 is TGTGCCAGCAGCTTAGGACGACCCCCAGGCTACGAGCAGTACTTC.

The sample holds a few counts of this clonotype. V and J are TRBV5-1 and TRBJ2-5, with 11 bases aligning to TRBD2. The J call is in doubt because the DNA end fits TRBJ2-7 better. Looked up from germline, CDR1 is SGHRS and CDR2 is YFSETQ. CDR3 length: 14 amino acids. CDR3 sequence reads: CASSKGTSGYEQYF. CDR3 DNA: TGCGCCAGCAGTAAGGGGACTAGCGGTTACGAGCAGTACTTC.

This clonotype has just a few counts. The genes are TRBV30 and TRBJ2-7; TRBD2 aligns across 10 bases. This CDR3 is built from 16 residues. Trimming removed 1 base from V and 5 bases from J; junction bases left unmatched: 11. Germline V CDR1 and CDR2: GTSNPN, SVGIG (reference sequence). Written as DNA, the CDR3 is TGTGCCTGGAGTGCTCTAAGCGGGAGGGCCGGCAACGAGCAGTACTTC. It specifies CAWSALSGRAGNEQYF.

The CDR3 here is CASSRGTSGSGELFF. Here the CDR3 DNA reads TGTGCCAGCAGCCGCGGGACTAGCGGAAGCGGGGAGCTGTTTTTT. The V call is TRBV7-9, the J call TRBJ2-2; TRBD2 aligns across 11 bases. This CDR3 has 15 amino acids. From germline, CDR1 is SEHNR and CDR2 FQNEAQ (reference sequence). After removal of 5 bases from V and 7 bases from J, the junction contained 6 bases not matched to a gene.

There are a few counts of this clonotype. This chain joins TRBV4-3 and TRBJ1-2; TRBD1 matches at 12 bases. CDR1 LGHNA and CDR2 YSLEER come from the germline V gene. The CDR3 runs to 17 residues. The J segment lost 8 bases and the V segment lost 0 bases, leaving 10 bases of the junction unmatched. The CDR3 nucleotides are TGCGCCAGCAGCCAAGAAATAGGGACAGGGGGCCTGAGAGGCTACACCTTC. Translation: CASSQEIGTGGLRGYTF.